This T cell receptor beta chain originates from a study of response to subunit inactivated influenza vaccine. The CDR3 runs to 12 residues. With 7 bases removed from V and 2 bases from J, the gap between germline ends came to 8 bases. Germline CDR1 is KGHSH and CDR2 is LQKENI. Via MiXCR, TCRdb re-called the RT-PCR reads, giving one row per CDR3 protein. The sample records some 550,000 distinct CDR3 sequences, approximately 24% being singletons. The data were also submitted as part of a second study, on T cells expressing NK-cell markers. That report notes: 5'RACE template switching with UMIs produced the TCR beta cDNA. The TCR beta repertoires originated in sorted CD3+CD56+NKG2C+, CD3+CD56+NKG2C- and CD3+CD56-NKG2C+ T cells. There were seven HCMV-seropositive donors and one seronegative donor among the eight sequenced. As a fraction of CD8+ T cells, dominant NKG2C+ clonotypes reached about 1.0-7.5% in more than five donors.

This TCR was recovered from a man aged 50 to 60 who received an inactivated influenza vaccine. The rearrangement links TRBV18 to TRBJ2-5; weak D call: TRBD1 (5 bases). Sequencing was performed on CD4+ T cells sorted from PBMCs, taken 11 to 12 days after vaccination. CDR3 protein: CASFNRQETQYF. The CDR3 region has the DNA TGTGCCAGCTTTAACAGGCAAGAGACCCAGTACTTC.